This T cell receptor (beta chain) derives from a study of blood T cell repertoires in COVID-19. The CDR3 has 17 amino acids. Germline V gene lookup returns CDR1 SGHNT and CDR2 YYREEE (reference sequence). V lost 1 base, J lost 5 bases, and 11 bases stayed unmatched. Original processing methods: Cell counts per sample came from amplifying reference gene primers. Using immunoSEQ multiplex PCR, the repertoire was profiled, and TCRdb retains in-frame clones only, with some absent. The V and J calls and clone size come from that table; D and trimming were worked out from the DNA. Counted here are 180,000 or so clones, around 88% occurring once; the ten biggest clones make up 3.5% to 5%.

This sequence was found in a woman in her thirties with acute or convalescent COVID-19. The sequenced material came from peripheral blood. The rearrangement uses TRBV5-4 and TRBJ2-3; 9 nucleotides align to TRBD2. The DNA for the CDR3 is TGTGCCAGCAGCTTGAGGGGGAGGCTAGCGGGATTAGATACGCAGTATTTT. This encodes CASSLRGRLAGLDTQYF.